The 27 T cell receptor beta chains given below trace back to one sample, sequenced in a study of beta chain features in type 1 diabetes. Every bit of the isolated RNA underwent reverse transcription, so sequencing read expressed TCRB transcripts. Measured with immunoSEQ multiplex PCR; TCRdb has only the in-frame clones, and not every one. This sample has about 620,000 clones, with less than 20% found just once. The sequencing input was naive CD4+ T cells from blood. The receptors were sampled from a man younger than 30 in good health.

V is TRBV10-3 and J is TRBJ2-7, with 8 bases aligning to TRBD2. This CDR3 comprises 14 residues. CDR1 ENHRY and CDR2 SYGVKD come from the germline V gene. The ends lost 4 bases at V and 5 bases at J; junction bases unmatched: 7. The DNA of the CDR3 is TGTGCCATCAGTGGCACGGGAGGGGAACACGAGCAGTACTTC. Protein: CAISGTGGEHEQYF.

This clone was counted only a few times. The chain uses TRBV4-3 and TRBJ2-5; no definite D call. CDR1 LGHNA and CDR2 YSLEER come from the germline V gene. Trimming removed 1 base at V and 10 bases at J, with 7 bases between. This CDR3 has 11 residues. The CDR3 sequence: CASSQGRNQYF. CDR3 DNA: TGCGCCAGCAGCCAAGGCCGTAACCAGTACTTC.

In its sample, this clone was seen a few times. V is TRBV29-1 and J is TRBJ2-1; 7 bases are shared with TRBD2. Germline CDR1 and CDR2: SQVTM and ANQGSEA. The CDR3 is 14 amino acids. V shed 1 base, J shed 8 bases, and the junction held 8 bases outside the gene matches. CDR3 sequence: CSVEARLARDEQFF. CDR3 sequence (DNA): TGCAGCGTTGAAGCCCGACTAGCCAGGGATGAGCAGTTCTTC.

This clone appeared a few times. Other DNA sequences in this specimen translate into the identical CDR3. The CDR3 nucleotides read TGTGCCAGCTCACCCCGAGGGGAGAACACTGAAGCTTTCTTT. Translation gives CASSPRGENTEAFF. This rearrangement joins TRBV18 to TRBJ1-1, with a weak D call TRBD1 (5 bases). This CDR3 is built from 14 residues. Looked up from germline, CDR1 is KGHSH and CDR2 is LQKENI. V gave up 3 bases and J gave up 1 base, with 9 bases separating them. Supplemented by reference TRBV18 and TRBJ1-1, the full variable domain reads NAGVMQNPRHLVRRRGQEARLRCSPMKGHSHVYWYRQLPEEGLKFMVYLQKENIIDESGMPKERFSAEFPKEGPSILRIQQVVRGDSAAYFCASSPRGENTEAFFGQGTRLTVV.

This clone was detected only a few times. J is TRBJ2-1 and V is TRBV7-8; D is ambiguous. The germline V and J ends were trimmed by 7 bases and 2 bases, with 12 bases remaining between them. The CDR3 covers 14 residues. The germline V gene encodes CDR1 SGHVS and CDR2 FQNEAQ. CDR3 in DNA: TGTGCCAGCATCCAAGACCCCGCCTACAATGAGCAGTTCTTC. Residues: CASIQDPAYNEQFF. The full variable domain, in which reference TRBV7-8 and TRBJ2-1 provide the parts outside the CDR3, is GAGVSQSPRYKVAKRGQDVALRCDPISGHVSLFWYQQALGQGPEFLTYFQNEAQLDKSGLPSDRFFAERPEGSVSTLKIQRTQQEDSAVYLCASIQDPAYNEQFFGPGTRLTVL.

This clone has only a few counts. The genes are TRBV5-1 and TRBJ2-1; D not resolved. With 0 bases removed from V and 9 bases from J, the gap between germline ends came to 13 bases. CDR1 and CDR2 (germline): SGHRS, YFSETQ. The CDR3 contains 14 residues. Here the CDR3 reads CASSLEAARSEQFF. For the CDR3, the DNA is TGCGCCAGCAGCTTGGAGGCGGCGCGGAGTGAGCAGTTCTTC.

The chain links TRBV23-1 to TRBJ1-5; D remains unclear. TRBV23-1 is identified as an open reading frame with a role that is uncertain. The CDR3 has 19 amino acids. Trimming stripped 0 bases from V and 1 base from J, with 19 bases between. The chain's CDR3 is CASSQSRRYGGWSNQPQHF. As DNA, the CDR3 is TGCGCCAGCAGTCAATCGCGCAGGTACGGTGGTTGGAGCAATCAGCCCCAGCATTTT.

This clone was detected only a few times. V gene TRBV6-5 combines with J gene TRBJ2-7, with 7 bases lining up with TRBD1. CDR3 length: 12 amino acids. The germline gives CDR1 MNHEY, CDR2 SVGAGI. V lost 5 bases to trimming and J lost 7 bases; unmatched junction nucleotides: 5. CDR3 nucleotide sequence: TGTGCCAGCAGTGCACAGGGGTTGGAGCAGTACTTC. It is translated as CASSAQGLEQYF.

The genes are TRBV30 and TRBJ1-2; D gene uncertain. This CDR3 is built from 11 residues. V was clipped by 0 bases and J by 6 bases, with 5 bases between them. Germline CDR1 is GTSNPN and CDR2 is SVGIG (reference sequence). The CDR3 spells CAWSVVHGYTF. DNA of the CDR3: TGTGCCTGGAGTGTAGTCCATGGCTACACCTTC.

This clone has a handful of counts. This chain links TRBV25-1 with TRBJ1-2, with 7 bases aligning to TRBD1. Germline values: CDR1 MGHDK, CDR2 SYGVNS. The CDR3 is made up of 13 amino acids. V dropped 6 bases and J dropped 5; count of bases not matched to a gene: 6. The CDR3 sequence is CASRKTGLYGYTF. For the CDR3, the DNA is TGTGCCAGCAGGAAGACAGGGCTATATGGCTACACCTTC.

The sample holds a few counts of this clone. The same CDR3 is also encoded by other DNA sequences in this sample. This rearrangement joins TRBV12-5 to TRBJ2-3; D unresolved. The CDR3 is 11 residues long. Per the germline V gene, CDR1 is LGHNT and CDR2 is FRNRAP. Trimming shortened V by 5 bases and J by 4 bases, and 4 bases separated the two germline ends. For the CDR3, the DNA is TGTGCTAGTGGTCTAGCAGATACGCAGTATTTT. Translating gives CASGLADTQYF.

The CDR3 bases are TGTGCCAGCAGCTTGGTAGCGACAGGGGACTATGGCTACACCTTC. This gives the protein CASSLVATGDYGYTF. The rearrangement links TRBV5-4 to TRBJ1-2; 8 bases align to TRBD1. CDR1 is SGHNT and CDR2 is YYREEE in the germline V gene (reference sequence). After removal of 0 bases from V and 3 bases from J, the junction contained 4 bases not matched to a gene. The CDR3 spans 15 residues.

This clone has just a few counts. This rearrangement joins TRBV29-1 to TRBJ2-2; the D is unclear. Germline assignment: CDR1 SQVTM and CDR2 ANQGSEA. The V gene lost 2 bases and the J gene lost 2 bases, with 9 bases spanning the gap. The CDR3 runs to 14 residues. The CDR3 spells CSVESHPNTGELFF. DNA for the CDR3: TGCAGCGTTGAATCCCACCCTAACACCGGGGAGCTGTTTTTT.

The chain combines TRBV21-1 with TRBJ2-7; TRBD1, the D gene given by the table, was not confirmed from the DNA. TRBV21-1 is a documented pseudogene. This CDR3 spans 17 amino acids. The CDR3 spells CASSTWYPRGRSYEQYF. The CDR3 region has the DNA TGTGCCAGCAGCACGTGGTACCCTAGGGGTAGATCCTACGAGCAGTACTTC.

V usage is TRBV5-8 and J usage is TRBJ2-3; D possibly corresponds to TRBD2 (7 bases). The CDR3 contains 16 residues. Germline V gives CDR1 SGHTS, CDR2 YDEGEE. V dropped 0 bases and J dropped 2 bases, with 13 bases sitting between them. The CDR3 region has the DNA TGTGCCAGCAGCTTGGCCGGGGGGCCCGACACAGATACGCAGTATTTT. Translated: CASSLAGGPDTDTQYF.

This clone showed up just a few times. The chain couples TRBV2 to TRBJ2-1; D may correspond to TRBD1 or TRBD2 (5 bases each). The CDR3 is made up of 15 amino acids. Germline CDR1 reads SNHLY; CDR2 reads FYNNEI. V gave up 4 bases and J gave up 0 bases, with 10 bases separating them. CDR3 nucleotides: TGTGCCAGCAGTGTACTGGGGGTCTCCTACAATGAGCAGTTCTTC. Its protein product is CASSVLGVSYNEQFF. The full variable domain, completed using reference TRBV2 and TRBJ2-1, is EPEVTQTPSHQVTQMGQEVILRCVPISNHLYFYWYRQILGQKVEFLVSFYNNEISEKSEIFDDQFSVERPDGSNFTLKIRSTKLEDSAMYFCASSVLGVSYNEQFFGPGTRLTVL.

The V gene is TRBV4-3, the J gene TRBJ2-2; 10 nucleotides line up with TRBD2. Germline CDR1 is LGHNA and CDR2 is YSLEER. J was trimmed by 5 bases and V by 2 bases; bases with no gene match: 11. The CDR3 contains 18 residues. The CDR3: CASSQQLASGSHTGELFF. DNA for the CDR3: TGCGCCAGCAGCCAACAGCTCGCTAGCGGGAGTCATACCGGGGAGCTGTTTTTT.

The sample holds a few counts of this clone. The chain employs TRBV19 and TRBJ2-1, with TRBD1 as a possible D gene (5 bases). CDR1 is LNHDA and CDR2 is SQIVND in the germline V gene (reference sequence). The V end was cut by 2 bases, the J end by 0 bases, with 11 bases between. The CDR3 loop spans 16 amino acids. CDR3 DNA sequence: TGTGCCAGTAGTATAAGGGGCTCACTCTCCTACAATGAGCAGTTCTTC. Its protein is CASSIRGSLSYNEQFF.

This clone turned up a few times. The rearrangement links TRBV10-3 to TRBJ2-2, with D perhaps assigned TRBD1 or TRBD2 (6 bases each). The length of the CDR3 is 17 residues. Trimming pared 2 bases from V and 4 bases from J, leaving 17 bases between. Germline V gene sequence: CDR1 ENHRY, CDR2 SYGVKD. DNA for the CDR3: TGTGCCATCAGTGAGGGACCCGAAAAGGGGGGCACCGGGGAGCTGTTTTTT. This codes for CAISEGPEKGGTGELFF.

The rearrangement uses TRBV4-3 and TRBJ1-3; no firm D call. Germline V gives CDR1 LGHNA, CDR2 YSLEER. CDR3 length equals 13 residues. The V end was cut by 8 bases, the J end by 0 bases, with 8 bases between. The CDR3 loop reads CASGQSSGNTIYF. The CDR3 DNA reads as TGCGCCAGCGGTCAGAGCTCTGGAAACACCATATATTTT.

This clone was seen a few times. The CDR3 is CASSSTGGDYEQYF. For the CDR3, the DNA is TGCGCCAGCAGCTCCACAGGGGGGGACTACGAGCAGTACTTC. This chain joins TRBV5-1 and TRBJ2-7; possible D gene TRBD1, 8 bases. V was clipped by 3 bases and J by 3 bases, with 13 bases between them. Germline V gives CDR1 SGHRS, CDR2 YFSETQ. CDR3 length equals 14 residues.

CDR3 nucleotides: TGTGCCAGCAGCCGAGAGGGAGGACTGTCCCAAGAGACCCAGTACTTC. It is translated as CASSREGGLSQETQYF. This chain connects TRBV4-2 to TRBJ2-5; D is perhaps TRBD2 (6 bases). This CDR3 spans 16 amino acids. V lost 4 bases and J 1 base, leaving 16 bases between the germline ends. Germline values: CDR1 LGHNA, CDR2 YNFKEQ.

This clone was picked up a small number of times. This chain connects TRBV7-9 to TRBJ1-3; D call uncertain. The CDR3 is 16 residues long. CDR1 and CDR2 (germline): SEHNR, FQNEAQ (reference sequence). Deletions cut 0 bases from V and 0 bases from J, with 9 bases between. CDR3: CASSLALTGSGNTIYF. CDR3 nucleotides: TGTGCCAGCAGCTTAGCCCTCACGGGCTCTGGAAACACCATATATTTT.

This clone was recorded a few times. The CDR3 DNA sequence: TGTGCCAGCAGCCAAGAGAGGCGAAGGAGGGGTTTGCTATATGGGGCCAACGTCCTGACTTTC. Amino acid sequence: CASSQERRRRGLLYGANVLTF. The V gene is TRBV14, the J gene TRBJ2-6; D might be TRBD2 (6 bases). Germline-derived CDR1 and CDR2 are SGHDN and FVKESK. Trimming left V 0 bases short and J 3 bases short, with 24 bases between. CDR3 length: 21 amino acids.

This clone was detected only a few times. V is TRBV28 and J is TRBJ2-7; 9 nucleotides line up with TRBD1. The CDR3 is made up of 13 amino acids. With V trimmed by 8 bases and J by 2 bases, 4 bases remained unmatched. Germline assignment: CDR1 MDHEN and CDR2 SYDVKM. The CDR3 sequence is CASLGTGTYEQYF. CDR3 DNA sequence: TGTGCCAGCCTCGGGACAGGGACCTACGAGCAGTACTTC.

The rearrangement uses TRBV29-1 and TRBJ1-4, with TRBD1 as a possible D gene (5 bases). The ends were cut back, 3 bases at V and 3 bases at J, with 17 bases in the middle. Germline V gene sequence: CDR1 SQVTM, CDR2 ANQGSEA. This CDR3 spans 16 amino acids. In DNA, the CDR3 is TGCAGCGTTGAGTCGTGGGGCGGGGCCCCTAATGAAAAACTGTTTTTT. This sequence encodes CSVESWGGAPNEKLFF.

In its sample, this clone was seen a few times. This chain links TRBV5-4 with TRBJ2-3, with TRBD2 identical over 14 bases. CDR3 length: 18 amino acids. CDR1 SGHNT and CDR2 YYREEE come from the germline V gene (reference sequence). V was pared by 1 base and J by 2 bases, with 6 bases of the junction left unmatched. CDR3 in amino acids: CASSLWTSGRTLTDTQYF. CDR3 DNA sequence: TGTGCCAGCAGCTTGTGGACTAGCGGGAGGACTCTCACAGATACGCAGTATTTT.